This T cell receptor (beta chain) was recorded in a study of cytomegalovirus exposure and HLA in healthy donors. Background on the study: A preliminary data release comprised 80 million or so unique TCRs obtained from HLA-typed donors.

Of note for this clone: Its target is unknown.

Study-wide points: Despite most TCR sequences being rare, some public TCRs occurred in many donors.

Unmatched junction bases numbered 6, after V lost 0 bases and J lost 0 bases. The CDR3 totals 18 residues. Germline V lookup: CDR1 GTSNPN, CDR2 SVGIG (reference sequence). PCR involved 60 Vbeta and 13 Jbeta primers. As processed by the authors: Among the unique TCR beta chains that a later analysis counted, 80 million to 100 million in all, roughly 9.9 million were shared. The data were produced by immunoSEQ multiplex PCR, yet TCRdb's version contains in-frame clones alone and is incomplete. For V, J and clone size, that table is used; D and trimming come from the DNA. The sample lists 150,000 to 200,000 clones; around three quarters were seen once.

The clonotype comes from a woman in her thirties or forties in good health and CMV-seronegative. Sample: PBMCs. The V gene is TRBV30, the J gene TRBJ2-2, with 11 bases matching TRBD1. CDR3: CAWSVLRTGGSNTGELFF. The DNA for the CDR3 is TGTGCCTGGAGTGTACTCCGGACAGGGGGCTCGAACACCGGGGAGCTGTTTTTT. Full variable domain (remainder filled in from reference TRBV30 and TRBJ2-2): SQTIHQWPATLVQPVGSPLSLECTVEGTSNPNLYWYRQAAGRGLQLLFYSVGIGQISSEVPQNLSASRPQDRQFILSSKKLLLSDSGFYLCAWSVLRTGGSNTGELFFGEGSRLTVL.